This is a list of T cell receptor beta chains from one sample in a study of T cell responses to AZD1222 COVID-19 vaccine. Sequencing was performed with immunoSEQ multiplex PCR; in TCRdb, only in-frame clones are kept and a portion is missing. This sample carries about 150,000 clones, roughly nine tenths of them seen once, and the ten largest clones take about 3.7%. The specimen comprised peripheral blood, sampled on day 0 of AZD1222 vaccination. The receptors were sampled from an adult in good health. The CDR3 runs from the conserved cysteine through the conserved F or W. A D gene is named only where the DNA matches it firmly. Clone size, where shown, is once, few, many, or a class for clones that have expanded.

CDR3 protein | CDR3 DNA | V gene | D gene | J gene | clone size
CASTDRASTDTQYF | TGTGCCAGCACGGACCGAGCTAGCACAGATACGCAGTATTTT | TRBV11-2 | NA | TRBJ2-3 | NA
CASSYSGTRLSEQYF | TGTGCCAGCAGTTACTCCGGGACTAGGTTGAGTGAGCAGTACTTC | TRBV6-5 | TRBD2 | TRBJ2-7 | NA
CASSLNTGGGRSYTF | TGTGCCAGCAGCTTAAACACCGGGGGGGGACGGAGCTACACCTTC | TRBV7-2 | NA | TRBJ1-2 | NA
CATRDGGATGYTF | TGTGCCACCCGAGATGGGGGGGCGACTGGCTACACCTTC | TRBV15 | NA | TRBJ1-2 | NA
CAWRQEYEQFF | TGTGCCTGGAGACAAGAGTATGAGCAGTTCTTC | TRBV30 | NA | TRBJ2-1 | NA
CATKVPGTVRRGGLFF | TGTGCCACCAAAGTTCCCGGGACAGTCCGTCGGGGAGGGCTGTTTTTT | TRBV28 | NA | TRBJ2-2 | NA
CASSLDLVGNEQFF | TGTGCCAGCAGCTTAGACCTAGTGGGGAATGAGCAGTTCTTC | TRBV11-2 | NA | TRBJ2-1 | NA
CASSLRADSSYEQYF | TGCGCCAGCAGCTTGCGTGCCGACAGCTCCTACGAGCAGTACTTC | TRBV5-1 | NA | TRBJ2-7 | NA
CASSSSQGHSPLHF | TGTGCCAGCAGTTCCTCACAGGGCCATTCACCCCTCCACTTT | TRBV6-2/TRBV6-3 | NA | TRBJ1-6 | NA
CASSTPVRSNTGELFF | TGTGCCAGCAGTACCCCGGTCAGATCGAACACCGGGGAGCTGTTTTTT | TRBV28 | NA | TRBJ2-2 | NA
CASSYRTGVGYTF | TGTGCCAGCAGTTACCGGACAGGGGTTGGCTACACCTTC | TRBV2 | TRBD1 | TRBJ1-2 | NA
CASSPQQGTSSDTEAFF | TGTGCCAGCAGCCCCCAACAGGGAACCAGCTCCGACACTGAAGCTTTCTTT | TRBV7-9 | NA | TRBJ1-1 | NA
CASSFLGIHEQYF | TGTGCCAGCAGTTTTTTAGGAATCCACGAGCAGTACTTC | TRBV12-3/TRBV12-4 | NA | TRBJ2-7 | NA
CASSQRQGPSYEQYF | TGTGCCAGCAGCCAACGACAGGGTCCCTCCTACGAGCAGTACTTC | TRBV3-1/TRBV3-2 | TRBD1 | TRBJ2-7 | NA
CASSTGTGAGRPQHF | TGTGCCAGCAGTACCGGGACAGGGGCTGGTCGACCCCAGCATTTT | TRBV2 | TRBD1 | TRBJ1-5 | once
CASSQDLGRAYEQYF | TGTGCCAGCAGCCAAGACTTGGGCCGAGCCTACGAGCAGTACTTC | TRBV3-1/TRBV3-2 | NA | TRBJ2-7 | NA
CASSLARGTGDGAKNIQYF | TGCGCCAGCAGCTTGGCCAGGGGGACAGGGGACGGAGCCAAAAACATTCAGTACTTC | TRBV5-1 | TRBD1 | TRBJ2-4 | NA
CAISEDRVGQPQHF | TGTGCCATCAGTGAGGACAGGGTCGGGCAGCCCCAGCATTTT | TRBV10-3 | TRBD1 | TRBJ1-5 | NA
CASTQLASSTDTQYF | TGTGCCAGCACCCAACTAGCGAGTAGCACAGATACGCAGTATTTT | TRBV7-3 | TRBD2 | TRBJ2-3 | once
CASSSVAGRTGELFF | TGTGCCAGCAGCTCGGTGGCAGGGCGAACCGGGGAGCTGTTTTTT | TRBV5-5 | NA | TRBJ2-2 | NA
CASSSNSGYTF | TGTGCCAGCAGTTCAAATAGCGGCTACACCTTC | TRBV6-5 | NA | TRBJ1-2 | NA
CASRGGQTYEQYF | TGTGCCAGCAGGGGGGGACAGACCTACGAGCAGTACTTC | TRBV28 | NA | TRBJ2-7 | NA
CASSLNSGRAGNIQYF | TGTGCCAGCAGCTTAAACAGCGGGAGGGCCGGAAACATTCAGTACTTC | TRBV7-2 | TRBD2 | TRBJ2-4 | NA
CATSDPGRYGYTF | TGTGCCACCAGTGATCCCGGGAGATATGGCTACACCTTC | TRBV24-1 | NA | TRBJ1-2 | NA
CASSIGTGPGYTF | TGTGCCAGTAGTATAGGGACAGGACCTGGCTACACCTTC | TRBV19 | TRBD1 | TRBJ1-2 | once
CASSLESTDTQYF | TGTGCCAGCAGCTTGGAGAGCACAGATACGCAGTATTTT | TRBV7-3 | NA | TRBJ2-3 | NA
CASSSASGESDTQYF | TGTGCCAGCAGCTCAGCGAGCGGGGAGTCAGATACGCAGTATTTT | TRBV11-3 | TRBD2 | TRBJ2-3 | NA
CASSSPHGISYNSPLHF | TGTGCCAGCAGCTCCCCCCATGGGATAAGCTATAATTCACCCCTCCACTTT | TRBV9 | NA | TRBJ1-6 | NA
CASSPLSGSRYNEQFF | TGTGCCAGCAGCCCACTTAGCGGGAGTCGGTACAATGAGCAGTTCTTC | TRBV7-9 | TRBD2 | TRBJ2-1 | NA
CASSLGAKRNYGYTF | TGTGCCAGTAGTCTCGGGGCAAAGCGGAACTATGGCTACACCTTC | TRBV19 | NA | TRBJ1-2 | NA
CASRMGQGDNQPQHF | TGTGCCAGCAGGATGGGACAGGGTGACAATCAGCCCCAGCATTTT | TRBV2 | TRBD1 | TRBJ1-5 | NA
CASSLGNYEQYF | TGCGCCAGCAGCTTGGGGAACTACGAGCAGTACTTC | TRBV5-1 | NA | TRBJ2-7 | NA
CASGPGVFPPYEQYF | TGTGCTAGTGGTCCGGGAGTATTTCCCCCCTACGAGCAGTACTTC | TRBV12-5 | NA | TRBJ2-7 | NA
CASSPPQGKQFF | TGTGCCAGTAGTCCCCCTCAGGGGAAGCAGTTCTTC | TRBV19 | NA | TRBJ2-1 | NA
CASSYSYEQYF | TGTGCCAGCAGCTACTCCTACGAGCAGTACTTC | TRBV13 | NA | TRBJ2-7 | NA
CASSLVRTSLPREQYF | TGTGCCAGCAGCTTAGTCAGGACTAGCCTCCCGCGGGAGCAGTACTTC | TRBV13 | TRBD2 | TRBJ2-7 | NA
CASSTTGDTSYEQYF | TGCGCCAGCAGCACTACAGGGGATACCTCCTACGAGCAGTACTTC | TRBV5-1 | TRBD1 | TRBJ2-7 | NA
CASSRWNPVNEKLFF | TGTGCCAGCTCACGGTGGAATCCCGTTAATGAAAAACTGTTTTTT | TRBV18 | NA | TRBJ1-4 | NA
CASSQSQGISGNTIYF | TGTGCCAGCAGCCAAAGCCAGGGGATCTCTGGAAACACCATATATTTT | TRBV4-2 | NA | TRBJ1-3 | NA
CASSERDRFREQYF | TGCGCCAGCAGTGAGAGGGACCGGTTTCGCGAGCAGTACTTC | TRBV10-2 | NA | TRBJ2-7 | NA
CASTAGTGNADTQYF | TGCGCCAGCACCGCCGGGACAGGGAACGCAGATACGCAGTATTTT | TRBV5-1 | TRBD1 | TRBJ2-3 | few
CASTRGPKGAGTEAFF | TGCGCCAGCACCCGGGGACCGAAGGGCGCTGGAACTGAAGCTTTCTTT | TRBV5-1 | NA | TRBJ1-1 | NA
CASSYSGGTNEQFF | TGTGCCAGCAGTTACTCGGGGGGGACCAATGAGCAGTTCTTC | TRBV6-5 | TRBD2 | TRBJ2-1 | NA
CASSEVPTGPYGYTF | TGTGCCAGCAGTGAAGTCCCGACAGGACCCTATGGCTACACCTTC | TRBV2 | NA | TRBJ1-2 | NA
CASSLKQGGIPEAFF | TGTGCCAGCAGCTTAAAACAGGGGGGGATCCCTGAAGCTTTCTTT | TRBV5-4 | TRBD1 | TRBJ1-1 | NA
CASGLSDLAGLPYNEQFF | TGTGCTAGTGGTTTGTCCGATCTGGCGGGGCTACCGTACAATGAGCAGTTCTTC | TRBV12-5 | NA | TRBJ2-1 | NA
CASRLLAPGELFF | TGTGCCAGCAGGTTACTAGCGCCCGGGGAGCTGTTTTTT | TRBV7-3 | TRBD2 | TRBJ2-2 | few
CSAWIRGGYTF | TGCAGTGCCTGGATTCGAGGCGGCTACACCTTC | TRBV20-1 | NA | TRBJ1-2 | NA
CSGTNTEAFF | TGCAGCGGAACCAACACTGAAGCTTTCTTT | TRBV29-1 | NA | TRBJ1-1 | NA
CASSEYGKINSYNEQFF | TGCGCCAGCAGTGAGTACGGGAAGATCAATTCCTACAATGAGCAGTTCTTC | TRBV10-1 | NA | TRBJ2-1 | NA
CASSLGGSGNTIYF | TGTGCCAGCAGCCTCGGGGGCTCTGGAAACACCATATATTTT | TRBV7-2 | NA | TRBJ1-3 | NA
CASSLWGLNYGYTF | TGTGCCAGCAGCCTCTGGGGACTGAACTATGGCTACACCTTC | TRBV28 | NA | TRBJ1-2 | once
CASSAGRHGDWTEAFF | TGCGCCAGCAGCGCGGGCCGGCACGGAGATTGGACTGAAGCTTTCTTT | TRBV5-1 | NA | TRBJ1-1 | NA
CASSSDRGYGYTF | TGTGCCAGCAGCTCGGACAGGGGCTATGGCTACACCTTC | TRBV5-4 | TRBD1 | TRBJ1-2 | NA
CASSKGGSGNTIYF | TGTGCCAGCAGCAAAGGGGGCTCTGGAAACACCATATATTTT | TRBV21-1 | NA | TRBJ1-3 | once
CASSLGGEVGQPQHF | TGTGCCAGCAGCTTAGGTGGGGAGGTGGGTCAGCCCCAGCATTTT | TRBV7-6 | NA | TRBJ1-5 | NA
CASSLKGRIETQYF | TGTGCCAGCAGTTTAAAGGGGAGGATAGAGACCCAGTACTTC | TRBV27 | NA | TRBJ2-5 | once
CASSLYKSDGGGGFGQDYGYTF | TGTGCCAGCAGTTTATATAAAAGTGATGGGGGGGGCGGATTTGGGCAAGACTATGGCTACACCTTC | TRBV27 | NA | TRBJ1-2 | NA
CATSDGTSRVQFF | TGTGCCACCAGTGATGGGACTAGCAGGGTGCAGTTCTTC | TRBV24-1 | TRBD2 | TRBJ2-1 | once
CASKPVQRNTEAFF | TGTGCCAGCAAACCCGTGCAGAGGAACACTGAAGCTTTCTTT | TRBV6-5 | NA | TRBJ1-1 | NA